The 18 T cell receptor beta chains in this list originate from one sample, sequenced in a study of blood T cell repertoires in COVID-19. Profiling relied on immunoSEQ multiplex PCR, and the TCRdb table lists in-frame clones only, not all of them. The sample consists of about 67,000 clones, over 80% of them appearing once. The specimen sequenced was peripheral blood. The receptors were sampled from a human donor in a cohort sampled during active COVID-19.

V is TRBV27 and J is TRBJ1-1, with TRBD1 matching over 7 bases. V shed 6 bases, J shed 7 bases, and the junction held 8 bases outside the gene matches. The CDR3 has 13 residues. CDR1 is MNHEY and CDR2 is SMNVEV in the germline V gene (reference sequence). The CDR3 bases are TGTGCCAGCAGAAAAGACAGGGCAAATGAAGCTTTCTTT. Its translation: CASRKDRANEAFF.

This clone was detected only a few times. This chain uses TRBV18 with TRBJ2-3, with a possible D match to TRBD1 (5 bases). This CDR3 has 15 residues. V was trimmed by 3 bases and J by 4 bases, leaving 14 bases between them. The germline gives CDR1 KGHSH, CDR2 LQKENI. CDR3 protein: CASSPFGSGPDTQYF. The DNA for the CDR3 is TGTGCCAGCTCACCCTTTGGTTCAGGGCCAGATACGCAGTATTTT.

In its sample, this clone was seen a few times. This sequence joins TRBV7-3 and TRBJ1-1, with unresolved D. V was trimmed by 2 bases and J by 1 base, leaving 8 bases between them. Germline V gene lookup returns CDR1 SGHTA and CDR2 FQGTGA. The CDR3 loop spans 14 amino acids. The CDR3 DNA reads TGTGCCAGCAGCTTATCCCCAGGGAACACTGAAGCTTTCTTT. Its protein product is CASSLSPGNTEAFF.

V and J are TRBV30 and TRBJ2-1; 11 bases map to TRBD1. Per germline, CDR1 GTSNPN and CDR2 SVGIG (reference sequence). The CDR3 runs to 14 residues. V dropped 2 bases and J dropped 6; count of bases not matched to a gene: 3. In DNA, the CDR3 is TGTGCCTGGAGTACCGGGACAGGGGGCAATGAGCAGTTCTTC. Amino acid sequence: CAWSTGTGGNEQFF.

The chain is built from TRBV4-1 and TRBJ2-4; 7 nucleotides agree with TRBD1. The junction had 8 bases not matched to a gene; V was cut back by 0 bases and J by 0 bases. CDR1 and CDR2 (germline): MGHRA, YSYEKL. This CDR3 has 18 residues. CDR3 in DNA: TGCGCCAGCAGCCAAGATCGTATGCAGGGGGAAGCCAAAAACATTCAGTACTTC. Its protein is CASSQDRMQGEAKNIQYF.

The rearrangement joins TRBV5-4 to TRBJ2-2; 8 bases are shared with TRBD1. V lost 4 bases to trimming and J lost 5 bases; unmatched junction nucleotides: 10. Germline CDR1 SGHNT, CDR2 YYREEE (reference sequence). This CDR3 has 16 residues. CDR3 bases: TGTGCCAGCAGCCCTGGCGCAGGGGGCCGAACCGGGGAGCTGTTTTTT. It encodes CASSPGAGGRTGELFF.

The gene calls are TRBV4-1 and TRBJ1-4, with D possibly matching TRBD1 (6 bases). This CDR3 has 14 residues. Trimming removed 4 bases from V and 2 bases from J, with 8 bases in between. Looked up from germline, CDR1 is MGHRA and CDR2 is YSYEKL. CDR3 protein: CASSRGQTNEKLFF. Written as DNA, the CDR3 is TGCGCCAGCAGCCGAGGACAGACTAATGAAAAACTGTTTTTT.

This sequence joins TRBV28 and TRBJ1-3; 12 positions match TRBD1. Germline lookup yields CDR1 MDHEN and CDR2 SYDVKM. The junction had 10 bases not matched to a gene; V was cut back by 5 bases and J by 2 bases. The CDR3 length is 18 residues. The DNA for the CDR3 is TGTGCCAGCAGTGTAGGACCGGGACAGGGGGCGGCTGGAAACACCATATATTTT. Its protein product is CASSVGPGQGAAGNTIYF.

On this clone: An end of the junction differs from the germline gene, which may be a read error. The rearrangement links TRBV6-5 to TRBJ1-1; 7 bases match TRBD1. This CDR3 is 16 amino acids long. CDR1 is MNHEY and CDR2 is SVGAGI in the germline V gene. In DNA, the CDR3 is TGTGCCAGCCGTTATGCCGGGACAGTGATGAACACTGAAGCTTTCTTT. This gives the protein CASRYAGTVMNTEAFF.

The chain is built from TRBV4-1 and TRBJ2-7, with D unresolved. Germline V gene data show CDR1 as MGHRA and CDR2 as YSYEKL. V was trimmed by 0 bases and J by 6 bases, leaving 9 bases between them. This CDR3 spans 13 amino acids. The CDR3 sequence is CASSQEGFGEQYF. The CDR3 nucleotides are TGCGCCAGCAGCCAAGAGGGCTTTGGCGAGCAGTACTTC.

V usage is TRBV5-4 and J usage is TRBJ2-7; TRBD2 aligns across 7 bases. CDR1 is SGHNT and CDR2 is YYREEE in the germline V gene (reference sequence). The CDR3 is 14 amino acids. Losses at the gene ends were 5 bases for V and 7 bases for J; bases not matched to a gene: 12. CDR3 coding DNA: TGTGCCAGCAGTTCCGGGACTACCGCTCGGGAGCAGTACTTC. Amino acids: CASSSGTTAREQYF.

This clone was observed a few times. This chain joins TRBV5-6 and TRBJ2-3; possibly TRBD1 for D (6 bases). Looked up from germline, CDR1 is SGHDT and CDR2 is YYEEEE. The length of the CDR3 is 15 residues. The V and J ends lost 5 bases and 0 bases respectively, with 13 bases between them. The DNA of the CDR3 is TGTGCCAGCAGTAACCGGGACATTAGCACAGATACGCAGTATTTT. This encodes CASSNRDISTDTQYF.

The chain has TRBV2 and TRBJ1-1; maybe TRBD1 (6 bases). Germline V gives CDR1 SNHLY, CDR2 FYNNEI. With 6 bases removed from V and 6 bases from J, the gap between germline ends came to 17 bases. The CDR3 consists of 14 residues. The CDR3 DNA sequence: TGTGCCAGCAGGACGCAGGGGTTCGTCCCTGAAGCTTTCTTT. Amino acid sequence: CASRTQGFVPEAFF.

The V gene is TRBV5-8, the J gene TRBJ1-2, with D maybe TRBD1 (5 bases). There are 12 residues in the CDR3. CDR1 is SGHTS, CDR2 YDEGEE, per germline. Trimming stripped 0 bases from V and 7 bases from J, with 7 bases between. In DNA, the CDR3 is TGTGCCAGCAGCTTGGGCAGGGTTGGCTACACCTTC. Encoded protein: CASSLGRVGYTF.

V is TRBV15 and J is TRBJ2-7, with 10 bases matching TRBD1. CDR1 is LNHNV, CDR2 YYDKDF, per germline (reference sequence). The CDR3 runs 13 residues. The J segment lost 5 bases and the V segment lost 8 bases, leaving 6 bases of the junction unmatched. CDR3 in amino acids: CATAGQGINEQYF. CDR3 DNA sequence: TGTGCCACCGCGGGACAGGGGATCAACGAGCAGTACTTC.

The rearrangement joins TRBV2 to TRBJ2-5; D is possibly TRBD2 (6 bases). Germline V CDR1 and CDR2: SNHLY, FYNNEI. Trimming left V 5 bases short and J 2 bases short, with 15 bases between. The CDR3 extends over 15 amino acids. The CDR3 is CASSITGLLQETQYF. The CDR3 DNA is TGTGCCAGCAGTATTACAGGACTACTACAAGAGACCCAGTACTTC.

The chain uses TRBV28 and TRBJ1-2, with D perhaps matching TRBD1 (6 bases). Germline CDR1 is MDHEN and CDR2 is SYDVKM. The CDR3 length is 13 residues. V lost 5 bases and J 4 bases, leaving 11 bases between the germline ends. In nucleotides, the CDR3 is TGTGCCAGCAGTCCGGGACAACGCTATGGCTACACCTTC. Translated, it gives CASSPGQRYGYTF.

CDR3 in amino acids: CSVERRGLSQETQYF. DNA for the CDR3: TGCAGCGTTGAGAGGCGAGGACTATCACAAGAGACCCAGTACTTC. The genes are TRBV29-1 and TRBJ2-5, with D possibly being TRBD2 (6 bases). The V end was cut by 3 bases, the J end by 2 bases, with 16 bases between. This CDR3 is built from 15 residues. Germline V lookup: CDR1 SQVTM, CDR2 ANQGSEA. The entire variable domain, with the rest obtained from reference TRBV29-1 and TRBJ2-5, is as follows: SAVISQKPSRDICQRGTSLTIQCQVDSQVTMMFWYRQQPGQSLTLIATANQGSEATYESGFVIDKFPISRPNLTFSTLTVSNMSPEDSSIYLCSVERRGLSQETQYFGPGTRLLVL.